This T cell receptor beta chain was found in a study of cytomegalovirus exposure and HLA in healthy donors. PCR amplification relied on 60 Vbeta primers (plus 13 Jbeta primers). Clones were read by immunoSEQ multiplex PCR, and TCRdb kept only the in-frame ones, dropping some. The sample consists of approximately 120,000 clones, 70% to 85% of them appearing once. The germline gives CDR1 LGHNT, CDR2 FRNRAP. With V trimmed by 9 bases and J by 3 bases, 5 bases remained unmatched. This CDR3 contains 14 residues. Sequenced material: PBMCs. The chain joins TRBV12-5 to TRBJ2-1; 10 bases are a match to TRBD2. The clonotype was recovered from a middle-aged woman in good health and CMV-seropositive. DNA of the CDR3: TGTGCTAGAAGCGGGAGGGCCCTCTACAATGAGCAGTTCTTC. It codes for CARSGRALYNEQFF. The full variable domain, its missing parts supplied by reference TRBV12-5 and TRBJ2-1, is DARVTQTPRHKVTEMGQEVTMRCQPILGHNTVFWYRQTMMQGLELLAYFRNRAPLDDSGMPKDRFSAEMPDATLATLKIQPSEPRDSAVYFCARSGRALYNEQFFGPGTRLTVL.